The rows below give T cell receptor beta chains drawn from one sample of a study of vaccination and CD4 T cells after COVID-19. These receptors' antigens are unknown. MiXCR, applied by TCRdb to the PCR reads, yields one record per CDR3 protein. The data show some 15,000 distinct CDR3 sequences, 55% seen once. This sample comprised CD4+ T cells from blood, cultured in vitro, obtained before SARS-CoV-2 vaccination. These receptors all stem from a human donor who had recovered from COVID-19. Both conserved end residues are part of each CDR3. The D gene is left open where the match is weak. Only part of the rows carry a size: once, few, many, or a class if the clone is expanded.

J,V,D,size,CDR3,DNA
TRBJ1-1,TRBV6-5,-,-,CASSSSSKTAQNTEAFF,TGTGCCAGCAGTTCTTCTTCAAAGACCGCCCAGAACACTGAAGCTTTCTTT
TRBJ1-6,TRBV6-1,-,-,CASSPPNSPLHF,TGTGCCAGCAGCCCACCTAATTCACCCCTCCACTTT
TRBJ1-6,TRBV12-3/TRBV12-4,-,-,CASSPVRNSPLHF,TGTGCCAGCAGTCCGGTCCGGAATTCACCCCTCCACTTT
TRBJ2-2,TRBV20-1,TRBD2,few,CSAKGLAGDSGELFF,TGCAGTGCTAAGGGACTAGCGGGTGACTCCGGGGAGCTGTTTTTT
TRBJ1-2,TRBV7-2,-,-,CASSLNPGVNYGYTF,TGTGCCAGCAGCTTAAATCCAGGGGTGAACTATGGCTACACCTTC
TRBJ1-1,TRBV7-6,-,few,CASSRGGGMNTEAFF,TGTGCCAGCAGCCGGGGTGGGGGGATGAACACTGAAGCTTTCTTT
TRBJ1-2,TRBV7-9,TRBD1,medium-sized,CASSTTGTGGSGYTF,TGTGCCAGCAGCACGACCGGGACAGGGGGTTCGGGCTACACCTTC
TRBJ1-2,TRBV2,-,-,CASSEAGYGYTF,TGTGCCAGCAGTGAAGCAGGGTATGGCTACACCTTC
TRBJ1-4,TRBV4-2,-,-,CASSQSKGAPGEKLFF,TGTGCCAGCAGCCAATCCAAAGGGGCGCCGGGGGAAAAACTGTTTTTT
TRBJ2-3,TRBV7-8,-,few,CASSLVTGSSTDTQYF,TGTGCCAGCAGCTTAGTAACTGGTTCAAGCACAGATACGCAGTATTTT
TRBJ2-5,TRBV28,-,-,CASSLPPGETQYF,TGTGCCAGCAGTTTACCCCCCGGAGAGACCCAGTACTTC
TRBJ1-1,TRBV20-1,-,-,CSAPQGKNTEAFF,TGCAGTGCTCCCCAGGGAAAGAACACTGAAGCTTTCTTT
TRBJ1-5,TRBV19,-,-,CASSRFDSNQPQHF,TGTGCCAGTAGCCGGTTTGATAGCAATCAGCCCCAGCATTTT
TRBJ2-3,TRBV20-1,TRBD2,-,CSARDPTSGGADTQYF,TGCAGTGCTAGAGATCCGACTAGCGGGGGGGCGGATACGCAGTATTTT
TRBJ1-5,TRBV20-1,-,-,CSAKRGGNQPQHF,TGCAGTGCAAAGAGAGGGGGCAATCAGCCCCAGCATTTT
TRBJ1-5,TRBV27,-,-,CASSLYRGNQPQHF,TGTGCCAGCAGTTTATATAGGGGCAATCAGCCCCAGCATTTT
TRBJ1-2,TRBV20-1,-,few,CSARGPQTNYGYTF,TGCAGTGCTAGAGGTCCCCAGACTAACTATGGCTACACCTTC
TRBJ2-7,TRBV6-2/TRBV6-3,TRBD2,-,CASSYAGGRTPKEQYF,TGTGCCAGCAGTTATGCTGGCGGGAGGACGCCTAAAGAGCAGTACTTC
TRBJ1-2,TRBV4-3,-,-,CASSQDGGGYGYTF,TGCGCCAGCAGCCAAGATGGAGGGGGCTATGGCTACACCTTC
TRBJ1-1,TRBV7-9,-,-,CASSLELLANTEAFF,TGTGCCAGCAGCTTAGAGTTACTAGCGAACACTGAAGCTTTCTTT
TRBJ2-2,TRBV28,-,-,CASSRNRGGTGELFF,TGTGCCAGCAGCCGTAACAGGGGGGGAACCGGGGAGCTGTTTTTT
TRBJ1-6,TRBV6-1,-,-,CASSLTLGLNNSPLHF,TGTGCCAGCAGTCTAACATTGGGCCTAAATAATTCACCCCTCCACTTT
TRBJ2-5,TRBV28,TRBD2,-,CASRGLAGYQETQYF,TGTGCCAGCAGGGGACTAGCGGGATATCAAGAGACCCAGTACTTC
TRBJ1-5,TRBV6-2/TRBV6-3,-,-,CASSTGAYSNQPQHF,TGTGCCAGCAGTACAGGAGCGTATAGCAATCAGCCCCAGCATTTT
TRBJ1-1,TRBV28,-,-,CASRTVGRSLSKDTEAFF,TGTGCCAGCCGAACCGTCGGAAGGTCCTTATCCAAGGACACTGAAGCTTTCTTT
TRBJ2-7,TRBV15,TRBD1,-,CATSWDRGPYEQYF,TGTGCCACCAGCTGGGACAGGGGGCCCTACGAGCAGTACTTC
TRBJ1-5,TRBV21-1,-,few,CASSKDGGRWNQPQHF,TGTGCCAGCAGCAAAGACGGTGGCAGGTGGAATCAGCCCCAGCATTTT
TRBJ1-3,TRBV6-1,TRBD1,-,CASSNRGREEGNTIYF,TGTGCCAGCAGCAACAGGGGGCGCGAAGAAGGAAACACCATATATTTT
TRBJ2-7,TRBV20-1,TRBD2,-,CSAIKGTSGAYEQYF,TGCAGTGCTATTAAAGGGACTAGCGGGGCCTACGAGCAGTACTTC
TRBJ2-7,TRBV20-1,-,once,CSATRSYEQYF,TGCAGTGCTACCAGATCCTACGAGCAGTACTTC
TRBJ2-3,TRBV20-1,TRBD2,-,CSARVGGGARDTQYF,TGCAGTGCTAGAGTCGGCGGGGGAGCAAGGGATACGCAGTATTTT
TRBJ1-4,TRBV15,-,few,CATSRRYGTDEKLFF,TGTGCCACCAGCAGGAGATATGGGACGGATGAAAAACTGTTTTTT
TRBJ1-1,TRBV6-5,-,-,CASSYSYMSHEAFF,TGTGCCAGCAGTTACTCCTACATGAGTCACGAAGCTTTCTTT
TRBJ1-1,TRBV19,-,-,CASRSTGNTEAFF,TGTGCCAGTAGGTCCACAGGGAACACTGAAGCTTTCTTT
TRBJ2-5,TRBV5-8,TRBD1,-,CASSMGDREGTQYF,TGTGCCAGCAGCATGGGGGACAGGGAAGGGACCCAGTACTTC
TRBJ2-5,TRBV7-8,TRBD2,once,CASSLVLAGGSGETQYF,TGTGCCAGCAGCTTAGTCCTAGCGGGAGGTTCGGGGGAGACCCAGTACTTC
TRBJ1-3,TRBV7-2,-,-,CASSHTAGSGNTIYF,TGTGCCAGCAGCCATACAGCGGGATCTGGAAACACCATATATTTT
TRBJ2-5,TRBV11-3,-,-,CASSFRQIGETQYF,TGTGCCAGCAGCTTCCGACAGATCGGGGAGACCCAGTACTTC
TRBJ2-1,TRBV7-3,-,-,CASSFLRSSYNEQFF,TGTGCCAGCAGCTTCCTAAGGAGCTCCTACAATGAGCAGTTCTTC
TRBJ1-2,TRBV19,-,-,CATGGMSYGYTF,TGTGCCACCGGAGGGATGAGTTATGGCTACACCTTC
TRBJ2-1,TRBV28,TRBD2,-,CASSPGLAEGPSYNEQFF,TGTGCCAGCAGCCCAGGACTAGCGGAGGGGCCCTCCTACAATGAGCAGTTCTTC
TRBJ2-3,TRBV6-2/TRBV6-3,-,-,CASTVTSISSTDTQYF,TGTGCCAGCACCGTAACTAGCATCTCTAGCACAGATACGCAGTATTTT
TRBJ2-3,TRBV25-1,-,-,CASSEFGAKDTQYF,TGTGCCAGCAGTGAATTTGGGGCGAAAGATACGCAGTATTTT
TRBJ2-1,TRBV6-2/TRBV6-3,-,-,CASSNPGPSYNEQFF,TGTGCCAGCAGTAACCCGGGACCGTCGTACAATGAGCAGTTCTTC
TRBJ2-3,TRBV24-1,-,-,CATRSIGGGTDTQYF,TGTGCCACCAGATCAATCGGGGGAGGTACAGATACGCAGTATTTT
TRBJ2-7,TRBV7-2,-,-,CASSLEAGTYEQYF,TGTGCCAGCAGCTTAGAGGCAGGGACCTACGAGCAGTACTTC